This T cell receptor (beta chain) was sequenced during a study of STAT5B mutations in CD4+ large granular lymphocyte leukemia (dated by TCRdb to between 2021 and 2024). Background on the whole study: Among the healthy controls, the CDR3 'QG' motif was associated with a particular HLA allele. Flow cytometry performed on FACSCanto II or FACSVerse showed that the purified fractions had more than 95% purity among lymphocytes. The study compared the TCRbeta repertoires of patients with CD4+ T-cell large granular lymphocyte leukemia against the TCRbeta repertoires of healthy blood donors. The paper's findings and limits, for the study overall: Enrichment of TRBV06-family usage was observed among the top patient clones (8/27) relative to healthy controls (2/35). Main leukemic clonotypes were private to each patient, although around 25% of the main leukemic clonotypes were found at low frequency in the non-leukemic repertoires of other patients. Compared with healthy CD4+ repertoires, CD4-sorted patient repertoires appeared more clonal, and this difference remained even after the putative leukemic clones were removed. The data were not HLA-matched, and the higher clonality in CD4+ T-LGLL than in CD8+ T-LGLL could be due to the relatively small sample size.

The healthy controls were fewer than 45 blood donors, and the buffy coats of these donors were supplied by the Finnish Red Cross blood service. All TCR-sequenced material derived from peripheral blood: patient blood samples and healthy donor buffy coats. Ficoll-Hypaque gradient centrifugation was used to isolate peripheral blood mononuclear cells. Magnetic purification was used to isolate CD4+ cells from the buffy coats of the healthy controls. Genomic DNA was extracted using the Gentra Puregene Cell and Tissue kit, and a Qubit 2.0 fluorometer was used to quantify it. The immunoSEQ assay at survey resolution was applied to genomic DNA for sequencing of TCRbeta rearrangements. The authors processed their data as follows. A lowest detectable productive clonotype frequency of 2.59 x 10-5 was observed in the TCR sequencing data. Only productive TCRbeta rearrangements, meaning sequences that were complete and in-frame, were kept for the analyses. Simpson clonality, calculated in the immunoSEQ Analyzer version 3.0, was used as the measure of sample clonality. Clones were categorized by frequency as very rare, small, medium, large (1-20%) or hyperexpanded (>20%). OLGA 1.2.3 estimated generation probabilities, VDJtools produced V-gene circos plots, VDJdb was queried for specificities, and GLIPH identified CDR3 motifs. TCRdb obtained this table from immuneACCESS and retained in-frame rearrangements with V and J assigned. These tables miss some clones; where compared with another copy, unresolved V genes account for less than half of the shortfall, and the remainder is unexplained. V and J calls and clone size follow that table, whereas D and trimming were derived from the DNA. This sample comprises 30,000 to 35,000 clones, 69% of them detected only once. 2.5% to 3% of the sample comes from the top ten.

As encoded in the germline V gene, CDR1 is SGHRS while CDR2 is YFSETQ. The CDR3 runs 15 amino acids, cysteine and phenylalanine included. The retained sequence is limited to the CDR3, 45 bases, with the frame set at the first base. Trimmed from V: 3 bases; trimmed from J: 3 bases; junction bases lacking a gene match: 2. This clone was counted once. The antigen this receptor binds is unknown. Base qualities are missing; no much larger clone stands one base away. The sequencing input was CD4+ T cells from blood buffy coats. The chain uses TRBV5-1 and TRBJ2-4; the central 11 bases match TRBD1. The receptor was derived from a human donor in good health. Here is the DNA: TGCGCCAGCAGCTCGGGACAGGGGGACAAAAACATTCAGTACTTC. Its product reads: CASSSGQGDKNIQYF.